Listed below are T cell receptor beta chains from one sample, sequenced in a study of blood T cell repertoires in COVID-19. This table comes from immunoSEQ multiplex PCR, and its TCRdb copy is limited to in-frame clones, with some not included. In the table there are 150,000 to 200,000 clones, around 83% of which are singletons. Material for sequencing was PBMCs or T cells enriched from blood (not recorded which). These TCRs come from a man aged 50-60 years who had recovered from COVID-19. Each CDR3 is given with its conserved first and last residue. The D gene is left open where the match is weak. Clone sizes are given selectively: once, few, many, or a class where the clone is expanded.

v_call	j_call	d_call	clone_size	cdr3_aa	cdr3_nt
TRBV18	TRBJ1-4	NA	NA	CASSPLAGQFEKLFF	TGTGCCAGCTCACCACTGGCAGGGCAGTTTGAAAAACTGTTTTTT
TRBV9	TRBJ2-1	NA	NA	CASSVVGGAYNEQFF	TGTGCCAGCAGCGTAGTAGGAGGGGCCTACAATGAGCAGTTCTTC
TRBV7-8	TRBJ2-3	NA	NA	CASSSRTAPGTQYF	TGTGCCAGCAGCTCTCGGACAGCCCCAGGAACGCAGTATTTT
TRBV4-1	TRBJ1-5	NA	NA	CASSLQVGTEPNQPQHF	TGCGCCAGCAGCCTTCAAGTGGGTACAGAGCCAAATCAGCCCCAGCATTTT
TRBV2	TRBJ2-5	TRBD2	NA	CASHGEGKETQYF	TGTGCCAGTCATGGGGAGGGTAAAGAGACCCAGTACTTC
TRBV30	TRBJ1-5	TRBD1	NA	CAWREDRNQPQHF	TGTGCCTGGAGGGAGGACAGGAATCAGCCCCAGCATTTT
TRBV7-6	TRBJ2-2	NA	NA	CASSLAGGTAFTGELFF	TGTGCCAGCAGCTTAGCCGGCGGGACAGCATTCACCGGGGAGCTGTTTTTT
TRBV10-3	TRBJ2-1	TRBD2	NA	CAISESGGGSSLNEQFF	TGTGCCATCAGTGAGTCTGGGGGGGGGTCCTCTCTGAATGAGCAGTTCTTC
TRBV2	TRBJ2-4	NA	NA	CASASPGTLAKNIQYF	TGTGCCAGCGCCAGCCCAGGGACTCTAGCCAAAAACATTCAGTACTTC
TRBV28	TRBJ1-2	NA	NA	CASTTGGRDGYTF	TGTGCCAGCACCACGGGGGGCCGGGATGGCTACACCTTC
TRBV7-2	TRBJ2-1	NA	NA	CASSPPRGRVGGEQFF	TGTGCCAGCAGCCCCCCGCGGGGCAGGGTCGGTGGTGAGCAGTTCTTC
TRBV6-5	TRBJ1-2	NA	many	CASSLSGEGSDGYTF	TGTGCCAGCAGTTTGTCAGGGGAAGGCTCGGATGGCTACACCTTC
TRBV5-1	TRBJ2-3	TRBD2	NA	CASSLSAGGSTDTQYF	TGCGCCAGCAGCTTGAGTGCGGGGGGCTCGACAGATACGCAGTATTTT
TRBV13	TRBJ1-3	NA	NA	CASSNLRTSGNTIYF	TGTGCCAGCAGCAACCTACGCACCTCTGGAAACACCATATATTTT
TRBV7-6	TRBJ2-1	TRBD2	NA	CASSYRGGSSYNEQFF	TGTGCCAGCAGCTACCGGGGGGGGAGCTCCTACAATGAGCAGTTCTTC
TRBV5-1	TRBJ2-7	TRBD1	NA	CASSGSNRGQYEQYF	TGCGCCAGCAGCGGATCGAACAGGGGGCAATACGAGCAGTACTTC
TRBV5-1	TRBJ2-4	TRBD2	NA	CASSLGTSGRGAKNIQYF	TGCGCCAGCAGCTTAGGGACTAGCGGGAGGGGAGCCAAAAACATTCAGTACTTC
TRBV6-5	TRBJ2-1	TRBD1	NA	CASTTDRSYNEQFF	TGTGCCAGCACTACGGACAGGTCCTACAATGAGCAGTTCTTC
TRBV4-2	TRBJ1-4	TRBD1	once	CASSQKDRGGEKLFF	TGTGCCAGCAGCCAAAAGGACAGGGGCGGTGAAAAACTGTTTTTT
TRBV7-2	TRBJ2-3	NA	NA	CASSPGLNTDTQYF	TGTGCCAGCAGCCCTGGACTTAACACAGATACGCAGTATTTT
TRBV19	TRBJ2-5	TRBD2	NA	CASIVRTSGGAGETQYF	TGTGCCAGTATTGTCCGGACTAGCGGGGGGGCGGGAGAGACCCAGTACTTC
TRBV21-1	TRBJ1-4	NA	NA	CASSPTGIATNEKLFF	TGTGCCAGCAGCCCGACAGGGATTGCAACTAATGAAAAACTGTTTTTT
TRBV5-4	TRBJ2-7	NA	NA	CASRKGSGTEQYF	TGTGCCAGCAGGAAAGGGTCGGGAACCGAGCAGTACTTC
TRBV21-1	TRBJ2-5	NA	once	CASSTSGGSETQYF	TGTGCCAGCAGCACAAGCGGGGGGTCCGAGACCCAGTACTTC
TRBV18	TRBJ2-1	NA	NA	CASSPGVGANEQFF	TGTGCCAGCTCACCAGGGGTGGGGGCCAATGAGCAGTTCTTC
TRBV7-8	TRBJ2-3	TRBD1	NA	CASSLASQGARDTQYF	TGTGCCAGCAGCTTAGCGTCTCAGGGGGCAAGAGATACGCAGTATTTT
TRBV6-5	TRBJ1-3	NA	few	CASSSGGSGNTIYF	TGTGCCAGCAGTTCGGGAGGCTCTGGAAACACCATATATTTT
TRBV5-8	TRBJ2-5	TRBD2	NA	CASSLWGGKETQYF	TGTGCCAGCAGCTTGTGGGGGGGGAAAGAGACCCAGTACTTC
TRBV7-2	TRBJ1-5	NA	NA	CASSPTPLSNQPQHF	TGTGCCAGCAGCCCCACCCCCTTGAGTAATCAGCCCCAGCATTTT
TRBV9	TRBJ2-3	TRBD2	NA	CASSVAGGPILDTQYF	TGTGCCAGCAGCGTAGCGGGGGGGCCGATCTTAGATACGCAGTATTTT
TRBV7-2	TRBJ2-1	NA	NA	CASREGRRRNEQFF	TGTGCCAGCAGAGAGGGAAGGAGGCGTAATGAGCAGTTCTTC
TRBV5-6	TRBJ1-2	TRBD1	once	CASSSKRTGTGNYGYTF	TGTGCCAGCAGCTCTAAGCGAACTGGGACAGGGAACTATGGCTACACCTTC
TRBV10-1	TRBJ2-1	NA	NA	CASSDRTRSYNEQFF	TGCGCCAGCAGTGACCGGACACGAAGTTACAATGAGCAGTTCTTC
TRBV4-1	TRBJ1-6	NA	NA	CASSPSGRESSPLHF	TGCGCCAGCAGCCCCTCGGGGAGGGAAAGCTCACCCCTCCACTTT
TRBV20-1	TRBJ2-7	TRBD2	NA	CSASGAGGLDEQYF	TGCAGTGCTAGTGGAGCGGGGGGGCTTGACGAGCAGTACTTC
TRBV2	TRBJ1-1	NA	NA	CASRGDRNTEAFF	TGTGCCAGCAGAGGAGACAGAAACACTGAAGCTTTCTTT
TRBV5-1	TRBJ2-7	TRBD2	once	CASSFATSGVYEQYF	TGCGCCAGCAGCTTCGCTACTAGCGGGGTGTACGAGCAGTACTTC
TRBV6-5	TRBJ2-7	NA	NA	CASSTGGNSNEQYF	TGTGCCAGCAGTACCGGGGGTAATTCCAACGAGCAGTACTTC
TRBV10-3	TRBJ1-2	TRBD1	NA	CAISPLQGAVGYTF	TGTGCCATCAGTCCTTTGCAGGGGGCTGTTGGCTACACCTTC
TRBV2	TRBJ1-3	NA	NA	CASSAPGRDSGNTIYF	TGTGCCAGCAGTGCGCCGGGTCGGGACTCTGGAAACACCATATATTTT
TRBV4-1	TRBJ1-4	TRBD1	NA	CASSKGQVNEKLFF	TGCGCCAGCAGCAAGGGACAGGTAAATGAAAAACTGTTTTTT
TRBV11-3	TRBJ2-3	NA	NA	CASSYGDESVDADTQYF	TGTGCCAGCAGCTACGGGGATGAATCAGTAGACGCAGATACGCAGTATTTT